The subject of this entry is one T cell receptor beta chain. Original data processing: Nucleated cell counts were estimated from reference gene primer amplification. Assay: immunoSEQ multiplex PCR; the TCRdb copy retains only in-frame clones and omits some. Clone size and V and J calls were adopted from that table, with D and trimming inferred from the DNA. The table lists roughly 110,000 clones, approximately 85% of them singletons. This sample is drawn from a study of blood T cell repertoires in COVID-19. The overall study: Samples came from the United States, Italy and Spain, spanning acute and convalescent COVID-19.

CDR3 length: 14 residues. Trimming cost V 4 bases and J 5 bases; bases outside gene matches: 7. Germline CDR1 is SGHRS and CDR2 is YFSETQ. The chain has TRBV5-1 and TRBJ1-1; the match to TRBD1 covers 8 bases. The TCR sequence derives from a man in his 70s with acute or convalescent COVID-19. Material: peripheral blood. The CDR3 loop reads CASSEQGVLTEAFF. CDR3 nucleotides: TGCGCCAGCAGCGAACAGGGGGTATTAACTGAAGCTTTCTTT.